The rows below give T cell receptor beta chains drawn from one sample of a study of T-cell reconstitution after alpha-beta-depleted transplantation in children. TCRdb itself ran the PCR reads through MiXCR, one entry per CDR3 protein. The sample includes about 360,000 distinct CDR3 sequences, 13% seen only once; the top ten take around 4.5%. Here the sequenced sample was PBMCs, taken from the stem cell graft. The receptors stem from a human donor who donated a stem cell graft to a child with Fanconi anemia. Each CDR3 is given with its conserved first and last residue. A D gene is named only where the DNA matches it firmly. The size entry is marked missing in some rows and otherwise reads once, few, many or a size class.

NA few TRBJ1-1 TRBV6-5 TGTGCCAGCAGTCCCTCGGGACCCTCCTGGGGGAACACTGAAGCTTTCTTT CASSPSGPSWGNTEAFF
TRBD1 NA TRBJ2-6 TRBV9 TGTGCCAGCAGCGCGGGACAGGTCCTCTCTGGGGCCAACGTCCTGACTTTC CASSAGQVLSGANVLTF
TRBD2 few TRBJ2-1 TRBV20-1 TGCAGTGCTAGAACGCTAGCGGGGGGCCATTTCAATGAGCAGTTCTTC CSARTLAGGHFNEQFF
TRBD1 NA TRBJ2-1 TRBV5-1 TGCGCCAGCAGCTTGCCCCCGGGACAGGGGTACAATGAGCAGTTCTTC CASSLPPGQGYNEQFF
NA few TRBJ2-1 TRBV5-5 TGTGCCAGCAGCTTCAAGGGAAGCTCCTACAATGAGCAGTTCTTC CASSFKGSSYNEQFF
NA NA TRBJ1-5 TRBV4-3 TGCGCCAGCAGCCAAGATCCCAGAGGCAATCAGCCCCAGCATTTT CASSQDPRGNQPQHF
TRBD2 many TRBJ2-1 TRBV7-2 TGTGCCAGCAGTTACTGGGGGGGCAATGAGCAGTTCTTC CASSYWGGNEQFF
NA NA TRBJ2-7 TRBV3-1 TGTGCCAGCAGCGCGGACAGTTCCAACGAGCAGTACTTC CASSADSSNEQYF
NA NA TRBJ2-5 TRBV24-1 TGTGCCACCAGTGACCGACAAGAGACCCAGTACTTC CATSDRQETQYF
TRBD1 NA TRBJ2-7 TRBV29-1 TGCAGCGTTCCCTCGGGACAGGGGAACGAGCAGTACTTC CSVPSGQGNEQYF
NA few TRBJ2-2 TRBV12-3/TRBV12-4 TGTGCCAGCAGTTTGTCAGGGGTTGGGGCCGGGGAGCTGTTTTTT CASSLSGVGAGELFF
NA few TRBJ2-1 TRBV4-2 TGTGCCAGCAGCCAAGAACGAACGGGGGGCCACAATGAGCAGTTCTTC CASSQERTGGHNEQFF
NA many TRBJ2-5 TRBV6-2/TRBV6-3 TGTGCCAGCAGTTCTCTCTTACTAGACCAAAAAGAGACCCAGTACTTC CASSSLLLDQKETQYF
TRBD2 NA TRBJ2-7 TRBV5-1 TGCGCCAGCAGAGGACTAGCGGGGGGCCACGAGCAGTACTTC CASRGLAGGHEQYF
TRBD1 many TRBJ2-2 TRBV7-7 TGTGCCAGCAGTCCCGGGACAGGGGACGGGGAGCTGTTTTTT CASSPGTGDGELFF
NA many TRBJ1-1 TRBV4-3 TGCGCCAGCAGCCAAGATGGGGGCTCTGAAGCTTTCTTT CASSQDGGSEAFF
NA NA TRBJ2-1 TRBV20-1 TGCAGTGCTACCTCCAATGAGCAGTTCTTC CSATSNEQFF
NA few TRBJ2-3 TRBV29-1 TGCAGCGTTGAAAGGCCAGATTATACGCAGTATTTT CSVERPDYTQYF
TRBD1 many TRBJ2-7 TRBV4-2 TGTGCCAGCAGCCCGGACAGGGAACTATACGAGCAGTACTTC CASSPDRELYEQYF
NA NA TRBJ1-1 TRBV29-1 TGCAGCGTACGAACAGGGACTGAAGCTTTCTTT CSVRTGTEAFF
TRBD2 few TRBJ2-2 TRBV7-3 TGTGCCAGCAGCCCCCGGACTAGCGGGGGGGCCGGGAACACCGGGGAGCTGTTTTTT CASSPRTSGGAGNTGELFF
NA many TRBJ1-6 TRBV5-1 TGCGCCAGCAGCTTGGGAAATTCACCCCTCCACTTT CASSLGNSPLHF
TRBD1 few TRBJ1-2 TRBV12-3/TRBV12-4 TGTGCCAGCAGTCCGGGACAGGGGGCCTACACCTTC CASSPGQGAYTF